Here is one T cell receptor (beta chain) with its context. The antigen remains unidentified. This specimen belongs to a study of a mutant IDH1 vaccine in newly diagnosed glioma. The wider study: Treated patients had a mean age of approximately 40 years and an approximately 62% male, roughly 40% female split. Held at week 35, visit V12 was the safety follow-up, and visit V13 followed at week 47. Study observations and caveats: Among all patients, vaccine-induced immune responses occurred in approximately 93%.

TCRdb keeps only in-frame clones here, not all; method: immunoSEQ multiplex PCR. The sample holds some 25,000 clones; about four fifths are singletons and the top ten take 3.8%. Germline V gene lookup returns CDR1 SNHLY and CDR2 FYNNEI. V dropped 7 bases and J dropped 4 bases, with 14 bases sitting between them. The CDR3 has 13 residues. Time point noted: week 47, end of study. Doses of 300 ug of mutant IDH1 20-mer peptide were given with topical imiquimod. Patients in the study were vaccinated eight times, receiving shots in weeks 1, 3, 5, 7, 11, 15, 19 and 23. The chain carries TRBV2 and TRBJ2-7; no clear D gene. The input for sequencing was PBMCs, taken from a glioma patient whose treatment included an IDH1 peptide vaccine. This receptor was identified in a man aged 35 to 55 with glioma. Some clones in this sample may be carry-over from other donors' samples. The CDR3 DNA reads TGTGCCAGCAATCCGTTCGATGGGTACGAGCAGTACTTC. Translation: CASNPFDGYEQYF. Full variable domain (missing parts from reference TRBV2 and TRBJ2-7): EPEVTQTPSHQVTQMGQEVILRCVPISNHLYFYWYRQILGQKVEFLVSFYNNEISEKSEIFDDQFSVERPDGSNFTLKIRSTKLEDSAMYFCASNPFDGYEQYFGPGTRLTVT.